Reported below is one T cell receptor (beta chain). What it binds is unknown. This sample stems from a study of blood T cells in healthy people across ages. Primed by a sample-barcoded 5' primer and a J-beta primer mix, a second PCR proceeded for roughly 7 to 12 cycles. In TCRdb, the 5' RACE reads were re-called with MiXCR into one record per CDR3 protein. The data hold over 1.5 million distinct CDR3 sequences, with 49% observed a single time. General study points: Diversity was higher, and naive CD4+ cells more numerous, in long-lived donors than in aged donors.

V was clipped by 4 bases and J by 0 bases; unmatched bases: 10. The germline V gene encodes CDR1 LGHDT and CDR2 YNNKEL (reference sequence). The CDR3 sequence is 17 residues long. Sequencing input: blood. The rearrangement links TRBV3-1 to TRBJ1-2; 8 positions match TRBD1. This receptor was identified in a woman aged 35 to 49 in good health. CDR3 coding DNA: TGTGCCAGCAGCCTCCGGACAGGGAGGGGTTCTAACTATGGCTACACCTTC. This translates into CASSLRTGRGSNYGYTF.